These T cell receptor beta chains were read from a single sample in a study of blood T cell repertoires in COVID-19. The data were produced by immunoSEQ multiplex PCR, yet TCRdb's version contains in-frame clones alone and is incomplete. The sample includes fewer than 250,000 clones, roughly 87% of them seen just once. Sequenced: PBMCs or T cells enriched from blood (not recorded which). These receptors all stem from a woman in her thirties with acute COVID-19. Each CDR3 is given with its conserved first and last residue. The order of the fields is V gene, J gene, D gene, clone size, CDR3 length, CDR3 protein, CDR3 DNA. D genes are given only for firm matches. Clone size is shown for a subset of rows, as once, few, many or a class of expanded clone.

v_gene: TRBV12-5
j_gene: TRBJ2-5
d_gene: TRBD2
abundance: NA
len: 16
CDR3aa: CASGLVLAGTQETQYF
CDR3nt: TGTGCTAGTGGTTTGGTACTAGCGGGGACCCAAGAGACCCAGTACTTC

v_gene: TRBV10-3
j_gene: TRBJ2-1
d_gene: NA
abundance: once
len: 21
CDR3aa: CAISESNPLPPGKVSYNEQFF
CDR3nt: TGTGCCATCAGTGAGTCGAATCCCCTTCCCCCGGGTAAGGTGTCCTACAATGAGCAGTTCTTC

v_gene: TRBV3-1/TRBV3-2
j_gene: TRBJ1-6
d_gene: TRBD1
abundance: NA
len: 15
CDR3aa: CASSQGTGSYSPLHF
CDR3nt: TGTGCCAGCAGCCAAGGGACAGGAAGCTATTCACCCCTCCACTTT

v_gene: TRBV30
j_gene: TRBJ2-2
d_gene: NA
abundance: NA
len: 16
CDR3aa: CAWGDIPPFGTGELFF
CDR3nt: TGTGCCTGGGGAGATATACCCCCCTTCGGGACCGGGGAGCTGTTTTTT

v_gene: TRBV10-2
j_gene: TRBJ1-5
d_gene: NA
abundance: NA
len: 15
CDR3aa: CASSHQGLGNQPQHF
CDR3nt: TGCGCCAGCAGTCACCAGGGACTAGGCAATCAGCCCCAGCATTTT

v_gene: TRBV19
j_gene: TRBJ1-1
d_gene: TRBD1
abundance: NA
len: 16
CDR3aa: CASSIGAGGEDTEAFF
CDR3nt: TGTGCCAGTAGTATTGGGGCAGGGGGCGAAGACACTGAAGCTTTCTTT

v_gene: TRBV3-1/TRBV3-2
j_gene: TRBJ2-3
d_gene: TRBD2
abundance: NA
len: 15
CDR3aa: CASSPSGGRTDTQYF
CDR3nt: TGTGCCAGCAGCCCTAGCGGGGGACGCACAGATACGCAGTATTTT

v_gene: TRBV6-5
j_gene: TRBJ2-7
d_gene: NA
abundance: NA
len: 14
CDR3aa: CASTPGQGSHEQYF
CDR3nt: TGTGCCAGCACCCCGGGGCAGGGGAGCCACGAGCAGTACTTC

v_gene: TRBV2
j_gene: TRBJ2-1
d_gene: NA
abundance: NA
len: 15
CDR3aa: CASSAVQGLYNEQFF
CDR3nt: TGTGCCAGCAGTGCGGTCCAGGGGCTTTACAATGAGCAGTTCTTC

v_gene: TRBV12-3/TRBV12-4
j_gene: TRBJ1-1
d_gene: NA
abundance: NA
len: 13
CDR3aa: CASRGRWNTEAFF
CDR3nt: TGTGCCAGCAGAGGGAGATGGAACACTGAAGCTTTCTTT

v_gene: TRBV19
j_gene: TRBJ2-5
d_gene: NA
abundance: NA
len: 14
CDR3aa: CASSSQLGAGTQYF
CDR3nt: TGTGCCAGTAGTTCTCAACTAGGCGCCGGTACCCAGTACTTC

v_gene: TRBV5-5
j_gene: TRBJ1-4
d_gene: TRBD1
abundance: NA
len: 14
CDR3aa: CASSPAGGLEKLFF
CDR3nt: TGTGCCAGCAGCCCCGCAGGGGGCTTGGAAAAACTGTTTTTT

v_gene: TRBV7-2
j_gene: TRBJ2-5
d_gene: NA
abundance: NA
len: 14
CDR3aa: CASSSDRVQETQYF
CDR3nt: TGTGCCAGCAGCTCCGACAGAGTACAAGAGACCCAGTACTTC

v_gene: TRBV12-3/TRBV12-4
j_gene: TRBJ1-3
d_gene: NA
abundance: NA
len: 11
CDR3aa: CASSFSETIYF
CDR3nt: TGTGCCAGCAGTTTTTCCGAGACCATATATTTT

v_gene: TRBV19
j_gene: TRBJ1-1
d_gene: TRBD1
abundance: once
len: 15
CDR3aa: CASSLRTGVMAEAFF
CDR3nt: TGTGCCAGTAGTCTCCGGACAGGGGTTATGGCTGAAGCTTTCTTT

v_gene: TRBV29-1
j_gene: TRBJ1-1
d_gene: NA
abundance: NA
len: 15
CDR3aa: CSVEDLGRGGTEAFF
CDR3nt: TGCAGCGTTGAAGATCTAGGCAGGGGCGGTACTGAAGCTTTCTTT

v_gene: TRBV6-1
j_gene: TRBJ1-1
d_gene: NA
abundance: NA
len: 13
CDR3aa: CASSEILNTEAFF
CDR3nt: TGTGCCAGCAGTGAAATCTTGAACACTGAAGCTTTCTTT

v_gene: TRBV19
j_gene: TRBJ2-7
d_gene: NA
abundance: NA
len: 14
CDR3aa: CASSRDSLAYEQYF
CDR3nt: TGTGCCAGTAGTCGGGACTCACTAGCCTACGAGCAGTACTTC